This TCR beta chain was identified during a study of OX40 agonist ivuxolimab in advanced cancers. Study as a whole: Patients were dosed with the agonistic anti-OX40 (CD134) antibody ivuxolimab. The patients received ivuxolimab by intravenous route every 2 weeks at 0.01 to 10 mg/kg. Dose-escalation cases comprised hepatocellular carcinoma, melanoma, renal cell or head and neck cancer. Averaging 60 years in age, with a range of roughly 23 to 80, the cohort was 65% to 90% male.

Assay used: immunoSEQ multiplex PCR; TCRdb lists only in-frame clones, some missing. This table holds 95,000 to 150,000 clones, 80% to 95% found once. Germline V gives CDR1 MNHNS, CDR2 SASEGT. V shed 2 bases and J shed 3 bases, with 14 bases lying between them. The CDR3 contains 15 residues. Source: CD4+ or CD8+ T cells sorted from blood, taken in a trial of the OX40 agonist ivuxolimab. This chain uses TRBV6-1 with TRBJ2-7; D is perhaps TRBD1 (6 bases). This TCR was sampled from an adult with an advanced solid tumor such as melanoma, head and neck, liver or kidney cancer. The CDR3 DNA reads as TGTGCCAGCAGTGAAAGAGGACGAGGGGGCTACGAGCAGTACTTC. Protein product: CASSERGRGGYEQYF.